Listed here are 7 T cell receptor beta chains from one sample, sequenced in a study of T-cell reconstitution after alpha-beta-depleted transplantation in children. Molecular barcoding with unique molecular identifiers was used for the TCRbeta library. One entry per CDR3 protein, called by TCRdb with MiXCR from the PCR reads. The top ten clones hold under 8% of a sample with about 260,000 distinct CDR3 sequences, 7.5% to 9.5% of them seen once. Sequencing used PBMCs, mostly from graft donor cells, obtained 180 days after TCRalphabeta/CD19-depleted stem cell transplant. The origin of the receptors is a male patient between 10 and 17 years old who had a stem cell transplant for acute lymphoblastic leukemia, so the T cells may come from the graft donor.

The chain joins TRBV20-1 to TRBJ1-1, with TRBD1 matching 8 bases. V dropped 2 bases and J dropped 8; count of bases not matched to a gene: 7. Germline V gene lookup returns CDR1 DFQATT and CDR2 SNEGSKA (reference sequence). The CDR3 loop spans 13 amino acids. DNA for the CDR3: TGCAGTGCTAGATTTCAGGGGGCGCAAGAAGCTTTCTTT. It codes for CSARFQGAQEAFF.

The chain carries TRBV3-1 and TRBJ2-5, with D possibly matching TRBD2 (5 bases). The germline V gene encodes CDR1 LGHDT and CDR2 YNNKEL (reference sequence). This CDR3 is 14 amino acids long. V was cut by 1 base and J by 3 bases, with 9 bases left in between. The CDR3 reads CASSQGLSKETQYF. In DNA, the CDR3 is TGTGCCAGCAGCCAAGGACTATCAAAAGAGACCCAGTACTTC.

The chain joins TRBV28 to TRBJ2-5, with TRBD2 as a possible D gene (5 bases). The CDR3 extends over 15 amino acids. V dropped 10 bases and J dropped 4 bases, with 22 bases sitting between them. CDR1 is MDHEN, CDR2 SYDVKM, per germline. This CDR3 reads CAMSPGILGVETQYF. The CDR3 nucleotides read TGTGCCATGAGCCCCGGGATCCTCGGGGTAGAGACCCAGTACTTC.

This clonotype occurred many times. The chain joins TRBV20-1 to TRBJ1-1; TRBD1 is a possible D gene (6 bases). From germline, CDR1 is DFQATT and CDR2 SNEGSKA (reference sequence). CDR3 length: 13 amino acids. Trimming took off 5 bases at V and 4 bases at J, with 14 bases between the two ends. CDR3 loop: CSASQGFATEAFF. As DNA, the CDR3 is TGCAGTGCTTCACAGGGATTCGCCACTGAAGCTTTCTTT.

This clonotype was detected ten times or more. The chain is built from TRBV10-3 and TRBJ2-5, with TRBD1 matching 7 bases. The CDR3 runs 12 residues. Per the germline V gene, CDR1 is ENHRY and CDR2 is SYGVKD. V trimming: 9 bases; J trimming: 4 bases; junction bases outside the gene matches: 5. CDR3: CAIGGLGETQYF. CDR3 DNA sequence: TGTGCCATAGGGGGCTTGGGAGAGACCCAGTACTTC.

The gene calls are TRBV5-4 and TRBJ2-3; 8 bases align to TRBD1. The V segment lost 4 bases and the J segment 1 base; nucleotides outside the gene matches: 8. The germline V gene encodes CDR1 SGHNT and CDR2 YYREEE (reference sequence). This CDR3 has 16 amino acids. The chain's CDR3 is CASSKGQGGGTDTQYF. The DNA for the CDR3 is TGTGCCAGCAGCAAAGGACAGGGCGGGGGCACAGATACGCAGTATTTT.

This clonotype was counted many times. The DNA of the CDR3 is TGTGCCAGCAGCTTGAGGGCGGTCTATGGCTACACCTTC. Translating it yields CASSLRAVYGYTF. The chain uses TRBV5-5 and TRBJ1-2; no firm D call. V was clipped by 1 base and J by 4 bases, with 8 bases between them. Germline values: CDR1 SGHKS, CDR2 YYEKEE (reference sequence). The CDR3 spans 13 residues.